The 24 T cell receptor beta chains listed next were all sequenced from one sample in a study of shared clonotypes between healthy human individuals. Method: immunoSEQ multiplex PCR; TCRdb's copy keeps in-frame clones and lacks some. The sample shows 450,000 to 500,000 clones, approximately 81% of them seen only once. Source material: PBMCs. These receptor sequences come from a woman in her 40s in good health. Some clones in this sample may be carry-over from other donors' samples.

The chain couples TRBV13 to TRBJ1-3; possible D gene TRBD1, 5 bases. V was pared by 7 bases and J by 0 bases, with 19 bases between. The CDR3 consists of 17 residues. CDR1 PRHDT and CDR2 FYEKMQ come from the germline V gene (reference sequence). CDR3 in DNA: TGTGCCAGCAAAGGATTCTTGGACACCAGCTCTGGAAACACCATATATTTT. Amino acid sequence: CASKGFLDTSSGNTIYF.

This clone has a single count. Since a much larger clone is just one base distant, this may be a read error. V gene TRBV7-7 combines with J gene TRBJ2-1; TRBD2 matches 8 bases. Germline CDR1 and CDR2: SSHAT and FNYEAQ (reference sequence). This CDR3 has 16 residues. The CDR3 DNA is TGTGCTAGCAGCCCTATCTCAGCGGGAGTTGGGAATGAGCAGTTCTTC. Translated, it gives CASSPISAGVGNEQFF. Filled out from reference TRBV7-7 and TRBJ2-1, the complete variable domain reads GAGVSQSPRYKVTKRGQDVTLRCDPISSHATLYWYQQALGQGPEFLTYFNYEAQPDKSGLPSDRFSAERPEGSISTLTIQRTEQRDSAMYRCASSPISAGVGNEQFFGPGTRLTVL.

The chain recombines TRBV7-9 with TRBJ2-1; D might be TRBD1 or TRBD2, each matching 5 bases. Germline CDR1 is SEHNR and CDR2 is FQNEAQ (reference sequence). V lost 2 bases, J lost 0 bases, and 11 bases lay in between. This CDR3 has 16 residues. The CDR3 spells CASSLTPGSSYNEQFF. DNA of the CDR3: TGTGCCAGCAGCTTAACCCCAGGGAGCTCCTACAATGAGCAGTTCTTC.

A single count supports this clone. A far larger clone is only one base removed, so a read error is likely. The J gene is TRBJ1-1, the V gene TRBV27; weak D call: TRBD1 (5 bases). The ends were cut back, 4 bases at V and 4 bases at J, with 22 bases in the middle. The CDR3 has 17 amino acids. CDR1 is MNHEY and CDR2 is SMNVEV in the germline V gene (reference sequence). As DNA, the CDR3 is TGTGCCAGCAGTTATAGTAGGGGATCGATTATGAGCACTGAAGCTTTCTTT. Amino acids: CASSYSRGSIMSTEAFF.

This rearrangement joins TRBV11-2 to TRBJ2-7; D is possibly TRBD2 (7 bases). The V end was cut by 0 bases, the J end by 3 bases, with 18 bases between. CDR3 length: 17 residues. Germline V gene lookup returns CDR1 SGHAT and CDR2 FQNNGV. The CDR3 sequence: CASSLDWGRESIYEQYF. The CDR3 nucleotides read TGTGCCAGCAGCTTAGATTGGGGGCGGGAGTCCATCTACGAGCAGTACTTC.

The table lists this clone with a few counts. V is TRBV5-4 and J is TRBJ2-3; 7 nucleotides match TRBD2. The CDR3 has 13 amino acids. Germline loops: CDR1 SGHNT, CDR2 YYREEE (reference sequence). V trimming: 0 bases; J trimming: 6 bases; junction bases outside the gene matches: 1. The DNA for the CDR3 is TGTGCCAGCAGCTTGGACGGGGGGGATACGCAGTATTTT. It codes for CASSLDGGDTQYF. Variable domain in full (rest from reference TRBV5-4 and TRBJ2-3): ETGVTQSPTHLIKTRGQQVTLRCSSQSGHNTVSWYQQALGQGPQFIFQYYREEENGRGNFPPRFSGLQFPNYSSELNVNALELDDSALYLCASSLDGGDTQYFGPGTRLTVL.

As for this clone: At one end the junction does not follow the germline gene, possibly because of a read error. Different DNA sequences within this sample yield the same CDR3. This chain uses TRBV4-3 with TRBJ2-1, with 11 bases matching TRBD2. The CDR3 is 15 amino acids. Germline V gene lookup returns CDR1 LGHNA and CDR2 YSLEER. The CDR3 DNA follows: TGCGCTAGCAGCCTCGGGACTAGCGGCCACAACGAGCAGTTCTTC. It specifies CASSLGTSGHNEQFF.

The chain links TRBV18 to TRBJ1-2; 9 bases map to TRBD1. Germline CDR1 is KGHSH and CDR2 is LQKENI. This CDR3 is 15 amino acids long. V was pared by 3 bases and J by 5 bases, with 7 bases of the junction left unmatched. The CDR3 sequence: CASSPGTGLRYGYTF. The CDR3 bases are TGTGCCAGCTCACCCGGGACAGGGCTTCGGTATGGCTACACCTTC. The full variable domain, with the rest looked up from reference TRBV18 and TRBJ1-2, is NAGVMQNPRHLVRRRGQEARLRCSPMKGHSHVYWYRQLPEEGLKFMVYLQKENIIDESGMPKERFSAEFPKEGPSILRIQQVVRGDSAAYFCASSPGTGLRYGYTFGSGTRLTVV.

This chain joins TRBV7-2 and TRBJ2-7; D is perhaps TRBD2 (6 bases). Germline V gene lookup returns CDR1 SGHTA and CDR2 FQGNSA. The V end lost 4 bases, the J end lost 3 bases, and 16 bases lay between the germline ends. CDR3 length equals 15 residues. The CDR3 DNA is TGTGCCAGCAGCTCTAGCCTAGCGACACACTACGAGCAGTACTTC. Encoded protein: CASSSSLATHYEQYF.

The V gene is TRBV28, the J gene TRBJ1-2; D remains ambiguous. CDR1 and CDR2 (germline): MDHEN, SYDVKM. Deletions cut 6 bases from V and 8 bases from J, with 16 bases between. The CDR3 has 13 residues. CDR3 nucleotide sequence: TGTGCCAGCAGCCCTCCGGGGTTGGGGGGCTACACCTTC. Translation: CASSPPGLGGYTF.

The chain carries TRBV28 and TRBJ2-2; D unclear. Trimming removed 8 bases at V and 5 bases at J, with 15 bases between. This CDR3 is 14 amino acids long. Germline V lookup: CDR1 MDHEN, CDR2 SYDVKM. CDR3 sequence: CASAPGTVTGELFF. CDR3 DNA sequence: TGTGCCAGCGCACCCGGAACAGTAACCGGGGAGCTGTTTTTT. Supplemented by reference TRBV28 and TRBJ2-2, the full variable domain reads DVKVTQSSRYLVKRTGEKVFLECVQDMDHENMFWYRQDPGLGLRLIYFSYDVKMKEKGDIPEGYSVSREKKERFSLILESASTNQTSMYLCASAPGTVTGELFFGEGSRLTVL.

V usage is TRBV29-1 and J usage is TRBJ2-5; D gene uncertain. The CDR3 is 11 amino acids. Germline V gene data show CDR1 as SQVTM and CDR2 as ANQGSEA. Trimming removed 3 bases from V and 1 base from J, with 3 bases in between. The CDR3 spells CSVEIQETQYF. CDR3 in DNA: TGCAGCGTTGAGATCCAAGAGACCCAGTACTTC.

This clone appeared a few times. This chain uses TRBV7-7 with TRBJ1-3; D is uncertain. The CDR3 length is 15 residues. Trimming stripped 5 bases from V and 0 bases from J, with 11 bases between. Germline CDR1 and CDR2: SSHAT and FNYEAQ (reference sequence). This CDR3 reads CASSMDRHSGNTIYF. The CDR3 DNA follows: TGTGCCAGCAGCATGGACCGCCACTCTGGAAACACCATATATTTT. The entire variable domain, with the rest obtained from reference TRBV7-7 and TRBJ1-3, is as follows: GAGVSQSPRYKVTKRGQDVTLRCDPISSHATLYWYQQALGQGPEFLTYFNYEAQPDKSGLPSDRFSAERPEGSISTLTIQRTEQRDSAMYRCASSMDRHSGNTIYFGEGSWLTVV.

The rearrangement uses TRBV28 and TRBJ2-7; D not resolved. Deletions cut 6 bases from V and 1 base from J, with 13 bases between. The CDR3 length is 14 residues. Germline CDR1 MDHEN, CDR2 SYDVKM. In nucleotides, the CDR3 is TGTGCCAGCAGCCCCGGCCAGCTGTCCTACGAGCAGTACTTC. This gives the protein CASSPGQLSYEQYF.

This clone was seen repeatedly, ten times or more. The chain is built from TRBV18 and TRBJ2-7, with TRBD2 matching over 10 bases. J lost 3 bases, V lost 4 bases, and 6 bases had no gene match. The germline V gene encodes CDR1 KGHSH and CDR2 LQKENI. The CDR3 loop spans 15 amino acids. The CDR3 spells CASSLRAGGYYEQYF. The CDR3 nucleotides read TGTGCCAGCTCACTTAGAGCGGGGGGGTACTACGAGCAGTACTTC.

This clone showed up just once. This chain's CDR3 is CASSSPLGTGELFF. The DNA of the CDR3 is TGTGCCAGCAGCAGCCCTCTCGGCACCGGGGAGCTGTTTTTT. This chain uses TRBV6-1 with TRBJ2-2; D unclear. Trimming removed 6 bases from V and 4 bases from J, with 12 bases in between. The germline gives CDR1 MNHNS, CDR2 SASEGT. The CDR3 runs 14 residues.

The chain is built from TRBV28 and TRBJ2-1; TRBD1 or TRBD2 may be the D gene (5 bases each). CDR1 is MDHEN, CDR2 SYDVKM, per germline. The CDR3 extends over 15 amino acids. V shed 6 bases and J shed 0 bases, with 12 bases lying between them. CDR3 loop: CASSQSGGSYNEQFF. As DNA, the CDR3 is TGTGCCAGCAGCCAGAGTGGGGGCTCCTACAATGAGCAGTTCTTC.

Written as DNA, the CDR3 is TGTGCCAGCAGTGATGCGGACGGGAGCTCCTACAATGAGCAGTTCTTC. It yields the protein CASSDADGSSYNEQFF. The rearrangement links TRBV6-4 to TRBJ2-1, with D maybe TRBD2 (6 bases). V lost 3 bases and J 0 bases, leaving 12 bases between the germline ends. This CDR3 is built from 16 residues. Germline V gene lookup returns CDR1 MRHNA and CDR2 SNTAGT.

This clone was seen only a few times. It may be a read error: a sequence one base away is much more abundant. The V gene is TRBV7-8, the J gene TRBJ2-5; D uncertain. The ends were cut back, 2 bases at V and 7 bases at J, with 8 bases in the middle. The CDR3 is 12 amino acids. CDR1 and CDR2 (germline): SGHVS, FQNEAQ. The DNA for the CDR3 is TGTGCCAGCAGCTTAATGACGGCGACCCAGTACTTC. As protein: CASSLMTATQYF.

The rearrangement links TRBV5-1 to TRBJ1-5, with no clear D. Trimming took off 4 bases at V and 5 bases at J, with 13 bases between the two ends. The CDR3 spans 14 residues. The germline V gene encodes CDR1 SGHRS and CDR2 YFSETQ. The CDR3 bases are TGCGCCAGCAGCCCCCTATCCACCGATCAGCCCCAGCATTTT. Its protein is CASSPLSTDQPQHF.

In the case of this clone: Mismatch with germline at one junction end may stem from a read error. V is TRBV6-5 and J is TRBJ2-7; 9 bases line up with TRBD1. The length of the CDR3 is 13 residues. Per germline, CDR1 MNHEY and CDR2 SVGAGI. CDR3 sequence reads: CASRPTGGLDHSF. CDR3 nucleotides: TGTGCCAGCAGGCCGACAGGGGGTCTCGACCATTCATTC.

The chain is built from TRBV10-3 and TRBJ2-7, with 13 positions matching TRBD2. J was trimmed by 2 bases and V by 10 bases; bases with no gene match: 2. CDR3 length: 13 amino acids. The germline gives CDR1 ENHRY, CDR2 SYGVKD. The CDR3 DNA reads TGTGCCACCGGGACTAGCGGGACCTACGAGCAGTACTTC. Its translation is CATGTSGTYEQYF.

This clone came up once. This rearrangement joins TRBV6-5 to TRBJ2-7; D is perhaps TRBD1 or TRBD2 (7 bases each). Germline CDR1 reads MNHEY; CDR2 reads SVGAGI. The germline V and J ends were trimmed by 6 bases and 7 bases, with 10 bases remaining between them. The CDR3 loop spans 11 amino acids. The DNA of the CDR3 is TGTGCCAGCAGGCAGGGGGGGGAGCAGTACTTC. It yields the protein CASRQGGEQYF.

V usage is TRBV28 and J usage is TRBJ2-7; TRBD2 matches at 11 bases. The CDR3 sequence is 15 residues long. Germline assignment: CDR1 MDHEN and CDR2 SYDVKM. V lost 7 bases and J lost 3; bases outside the gene matches: 8. The CDR3 nucleotides are TGTGCCAGCAACCCCGTAGCGGGAGGGATCTACGAGCAGTACTTC. It encodes CASNPVAGGIYEQYF. The full variable domain, with the rest looked up from reference TRBV28 and TRBJ2-7, is DVKVTQSSRYLVKRTGEKVFLECVQDMDHENMFWYRQDPGLGLRLIYFSYDVKMKEKGDIPEGYSVSREKKERFSLILESASTNQTSMYLCASNPVAGGIYEQYFGPGTRLTVT.